This T cell receptor beta chain was sequenced during a study of cytomegalovirus exposure and HLA in healthy donors. Regarding the study as a whole: The productive fraction for most TCR beta V segments was about 90% or about 30% in an earlier analysis. It was about 150 TCR beta chains that were listed as cytomegalovirus-associated.

The CDR3 runs to 15 residues. Germline CDR1 reads MNHNS; CDR2 reads SASEGT. V shed 2 bases and J 1 base; nucleotides not matched to a gene: 4. Vbeta (60) and Jbeta (13) primers were used in the PCR. Assay: immunoSEQ multiplex PCR; the TCRdb copy retains only in-frame clones and omits some. The table has around 58,000 clones, under 80% seen once. Regarding this clone: Its antigen is currently unknown.

Sequencing used PBMCs. This receptor was taken from a male donor in good health and CMV-seropositive. The rearrangement joins TRBV6-1 to TRBJ2-7; 8 positions agree with TRBD1. CDR3 DNA: TGTGCCAGCAGTGAACCAGGGGGCGCGTCCTACGAGCAGTACTTC. Its protein product is CASSEPGGASYEQYF.